This TCR beta chain was found in a study of T-cell reconstitution after alpha-beta-depleted transplantation in children. The CDR3 contains 14 residues. With V trimmed by 6 bases and J by 2 bases, 5 bases remained unmatched. The germline V gene has CDR1 SQVTM and CDR2 ANQGSEA. This clonotype was observed a few times. Unique molecular identifiers were built into the TCRbeta library. TCRdb reanalysed the PCR reads using MiXCR and keeps one entry per CDR3 protein. The sample has about 540,000 distinct CDR3 sequences, around 16% seen once; the top ten hold 3% to 4%. This receptor was taken from a human donor who donated a stem cell graft to a child with acute lymphoblastic leukemia. This specimen was PBMCs from the stem cell graft donor, taken from the stem cell graft. This chain joins TRBV29-1 and TRBJ2-7, with 12 bases lining up with TRBD2. Written as DNA, the CDR3 is TGCAGCGTCTGGACTAGCGGGGCGACCTACGAGCAGTACTTC. This sequence encodes CSVWTSGATYEQYF.